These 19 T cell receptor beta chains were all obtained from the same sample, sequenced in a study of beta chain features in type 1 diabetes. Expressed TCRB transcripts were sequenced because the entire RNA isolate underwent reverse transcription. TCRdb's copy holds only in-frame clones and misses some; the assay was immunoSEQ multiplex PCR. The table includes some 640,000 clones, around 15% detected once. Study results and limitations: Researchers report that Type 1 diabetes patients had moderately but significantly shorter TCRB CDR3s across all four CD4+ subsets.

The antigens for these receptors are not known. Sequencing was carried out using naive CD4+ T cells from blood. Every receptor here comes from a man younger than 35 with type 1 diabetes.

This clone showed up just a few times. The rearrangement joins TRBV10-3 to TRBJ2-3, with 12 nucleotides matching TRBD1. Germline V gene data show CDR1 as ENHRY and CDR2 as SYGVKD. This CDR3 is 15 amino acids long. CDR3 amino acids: CAIERGQGAADTQYF. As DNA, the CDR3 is TGTGCTATCGAAAGGGGACAGGGGGCCGCAGATACGCAGTATTTT.

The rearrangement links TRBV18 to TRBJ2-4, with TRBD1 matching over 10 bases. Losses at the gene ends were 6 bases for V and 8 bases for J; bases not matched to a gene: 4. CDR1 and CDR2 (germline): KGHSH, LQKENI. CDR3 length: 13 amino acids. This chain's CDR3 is CASSGTGDDIQYF. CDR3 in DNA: TGTGCCAGCTCTGGGACAGGGGATGACATTCAGTACTTC.

CDR3 DNA sequence: TGCGCCAGCAGCCCCGGGCCGACCCCGCCAGATACGCAGTATTTT. Amino acid sequence: CASSPGPTPPDTQYF. The rearrangement joins TRBV5-1 to TRBJ2-3; D remains unclear. V was clipped by 4 bases and J by 4 bases, with 16 bases between them. The germline gives CDR1 SGHRS, CDR2 YFSETQ. The CDR3 sequence is 15 residues long.

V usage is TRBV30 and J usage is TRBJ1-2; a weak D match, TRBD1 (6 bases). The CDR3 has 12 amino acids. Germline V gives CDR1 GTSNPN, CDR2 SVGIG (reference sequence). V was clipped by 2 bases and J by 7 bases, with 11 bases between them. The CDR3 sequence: CAWSLTGPGYTF. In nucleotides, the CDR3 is TGTGCCTGGAGTTTAACAGGGCCTGGCTACACCTTC.

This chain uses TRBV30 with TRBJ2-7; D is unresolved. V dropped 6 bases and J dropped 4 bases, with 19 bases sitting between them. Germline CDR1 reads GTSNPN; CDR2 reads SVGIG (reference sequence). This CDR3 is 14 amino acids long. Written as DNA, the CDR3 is TGTGCCTGCCGGCGTCCGAGTATGATATACGAGCAGTACTTC. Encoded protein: CACRRPSMIYEQYF.

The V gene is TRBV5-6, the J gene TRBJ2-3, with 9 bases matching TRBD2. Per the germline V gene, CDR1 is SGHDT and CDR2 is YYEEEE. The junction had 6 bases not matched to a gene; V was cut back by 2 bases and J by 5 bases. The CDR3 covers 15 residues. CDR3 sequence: CASSLSGLAKDTQYF. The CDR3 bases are TGTGCCAGCAGCTTATCGGGACTAGCAAAAGATACGCAGTATTTT.

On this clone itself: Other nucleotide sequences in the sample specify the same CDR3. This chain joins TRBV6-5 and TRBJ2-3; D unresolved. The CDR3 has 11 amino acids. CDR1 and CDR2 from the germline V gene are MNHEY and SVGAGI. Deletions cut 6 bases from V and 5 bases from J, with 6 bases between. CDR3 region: CASSLLDTQYF. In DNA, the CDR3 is TGTGCCAGCAGCTTGCTAGATACGCAGTATTTT.

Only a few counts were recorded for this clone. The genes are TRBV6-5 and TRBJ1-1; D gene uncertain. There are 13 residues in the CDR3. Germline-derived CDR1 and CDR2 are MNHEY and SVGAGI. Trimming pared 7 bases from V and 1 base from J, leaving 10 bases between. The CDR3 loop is CASTRTANTEAFF. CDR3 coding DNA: TGTGCCAGCACCAGAACAGCGAACACTGAAGCTTTCTTT.

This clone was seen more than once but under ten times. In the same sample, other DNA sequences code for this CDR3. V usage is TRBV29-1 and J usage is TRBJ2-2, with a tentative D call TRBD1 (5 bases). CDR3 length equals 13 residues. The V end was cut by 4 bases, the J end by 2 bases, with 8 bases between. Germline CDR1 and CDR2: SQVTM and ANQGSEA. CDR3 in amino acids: CSVGQGNTGELFF. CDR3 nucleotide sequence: TGCAGCGTTGGCCAGGGCAACACCGGGGAGCTGTTTTTT.

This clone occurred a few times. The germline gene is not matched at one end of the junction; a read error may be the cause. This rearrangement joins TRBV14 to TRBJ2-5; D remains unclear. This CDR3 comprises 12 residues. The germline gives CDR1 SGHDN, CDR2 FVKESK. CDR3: CASSHHQETQYF. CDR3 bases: TGTGCCAGCAGCCACCACCAGGAGACCCAGTACTTC.

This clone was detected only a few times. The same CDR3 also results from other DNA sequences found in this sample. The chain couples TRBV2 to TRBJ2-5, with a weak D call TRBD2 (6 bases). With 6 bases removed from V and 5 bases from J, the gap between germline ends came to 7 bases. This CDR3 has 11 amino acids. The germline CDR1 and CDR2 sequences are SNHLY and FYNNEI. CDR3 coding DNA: TGTGCCAGCAGGGAGGGGGAGACCCAGTACTTC. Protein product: CASREGETQYF. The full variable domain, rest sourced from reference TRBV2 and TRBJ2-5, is EPEVTQTPSHQVTQMGQEVILRCVPISNHLYFYWYRQILGQKVEFLVSFYNNEISEKSEIFDDQFSVERPDGSNFTLKIRSTKLEDSAMYFCASREGETQYFGPGTRLLVL.

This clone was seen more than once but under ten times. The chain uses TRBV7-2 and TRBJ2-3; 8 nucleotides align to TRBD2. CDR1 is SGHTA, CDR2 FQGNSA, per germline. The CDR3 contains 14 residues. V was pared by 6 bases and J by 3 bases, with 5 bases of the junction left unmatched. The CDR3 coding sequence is TGTGCCAGCAGACTGGTAGCGGGGACAGATACGCAGTATTTT. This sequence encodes CASRLVAGTDTQYF.

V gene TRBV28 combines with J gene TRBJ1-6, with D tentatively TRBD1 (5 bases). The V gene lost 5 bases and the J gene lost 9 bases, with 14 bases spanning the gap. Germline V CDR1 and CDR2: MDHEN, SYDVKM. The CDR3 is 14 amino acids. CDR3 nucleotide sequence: TGTGCCAGCAGTCCTCAGGGTAGGAGTTCACCCCTCCACTTT. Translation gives CASSPQGRSSPLHF.

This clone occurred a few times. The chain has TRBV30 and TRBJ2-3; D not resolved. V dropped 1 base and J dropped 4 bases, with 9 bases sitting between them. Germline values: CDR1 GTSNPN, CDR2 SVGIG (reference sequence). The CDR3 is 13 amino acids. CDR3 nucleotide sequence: TGTGCCTGGAGTGAGGCAGGTGCAGATACGCAGTATTTT. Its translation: CAWSEAGADTQYF. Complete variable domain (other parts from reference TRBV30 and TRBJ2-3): SQTIHQWPATLVQPVGSPLSLECTVEGTSNPNLYWYRQAAGRGLQLLFYSVGIGQISSEVPQNLSASRPQDRQFILSSKKLLLSDSGFYLCAWSEAGADTQYFGPGTRLTVL.

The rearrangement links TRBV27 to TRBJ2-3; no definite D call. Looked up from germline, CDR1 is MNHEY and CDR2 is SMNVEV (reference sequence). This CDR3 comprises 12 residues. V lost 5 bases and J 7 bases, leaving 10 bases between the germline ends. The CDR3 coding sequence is TGTGCCAGCAGTCCGCGACGGCATACGCAGTATTTT. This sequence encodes CASSPRRHTQYF.

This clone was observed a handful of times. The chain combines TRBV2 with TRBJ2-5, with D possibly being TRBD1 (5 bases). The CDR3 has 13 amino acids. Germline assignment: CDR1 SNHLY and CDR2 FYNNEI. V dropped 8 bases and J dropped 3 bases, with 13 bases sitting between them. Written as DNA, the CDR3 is TGTGCCAGCGGGAAACAGGATAAAGAGACCCAGTACTTC. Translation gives CASGKQDKETQYF.

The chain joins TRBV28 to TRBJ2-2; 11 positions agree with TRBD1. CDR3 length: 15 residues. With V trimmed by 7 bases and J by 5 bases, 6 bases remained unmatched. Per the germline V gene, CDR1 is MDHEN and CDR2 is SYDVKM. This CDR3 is CASTTGQGATGELFF. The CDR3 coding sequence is TGTGCCAGCACCACCGGACAGGGGGCAACCGGGGAGCTGTTTTTT.

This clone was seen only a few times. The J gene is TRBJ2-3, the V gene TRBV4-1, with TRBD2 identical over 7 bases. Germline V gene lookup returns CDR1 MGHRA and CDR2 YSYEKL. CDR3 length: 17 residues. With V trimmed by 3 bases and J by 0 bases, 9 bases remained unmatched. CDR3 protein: CASSQQPSGSSTDTQYF. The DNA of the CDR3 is TGCGCCAGCAGCCAGCAACCTAGCGGTAGCAGCACAGATACGCAGTATTTT.

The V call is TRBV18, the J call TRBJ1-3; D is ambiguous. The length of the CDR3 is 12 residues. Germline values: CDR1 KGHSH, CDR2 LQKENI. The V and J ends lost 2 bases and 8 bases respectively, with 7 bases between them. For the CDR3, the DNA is TGTGCCAGCTCACCAGTCCTTGACACCATATATTTT. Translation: CASSPVLDTIYF.